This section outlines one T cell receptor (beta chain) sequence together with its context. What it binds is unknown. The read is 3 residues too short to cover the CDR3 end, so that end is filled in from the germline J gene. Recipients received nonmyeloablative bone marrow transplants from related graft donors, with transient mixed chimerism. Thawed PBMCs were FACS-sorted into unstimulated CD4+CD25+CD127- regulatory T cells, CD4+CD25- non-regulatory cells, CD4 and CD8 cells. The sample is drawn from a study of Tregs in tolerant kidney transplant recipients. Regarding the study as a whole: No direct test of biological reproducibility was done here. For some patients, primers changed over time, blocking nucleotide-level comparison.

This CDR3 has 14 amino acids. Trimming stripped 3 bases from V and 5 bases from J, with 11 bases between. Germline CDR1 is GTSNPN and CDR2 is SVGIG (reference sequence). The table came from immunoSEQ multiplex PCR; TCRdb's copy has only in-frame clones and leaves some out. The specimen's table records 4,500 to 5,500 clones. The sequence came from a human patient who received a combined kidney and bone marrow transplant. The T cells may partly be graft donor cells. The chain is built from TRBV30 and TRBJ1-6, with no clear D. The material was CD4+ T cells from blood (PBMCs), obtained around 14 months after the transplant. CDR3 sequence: CAWREGRNNSPLHF. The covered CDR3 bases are TGTGCCTGGAGGGAGGGCCGGAATAATTCACCC.